This is a list of T cell receptor beta chains from one sample in a study of radiotherapy plus CTLA-4 blockade in lung cancer. The table came from immunoSEQ multiplex PCR; TCRdb's copy has only in-frame clones and leaves some out. The table has around 44,000 clones, 86% seen once; the top ten hold around 17%. The specimen comprised peripheral blood, sampled from a patient treated with radiotherapy plus ipilimumab. The receptor set was obtained from a human donor with non-small cell lung cancer that progressed on radiotherapy plus ipilimumab. Some clones in this sample may be carry-over from other donors' samples. Each CDR3 is given with its conserved first and last residue. The order of the fields is CDR3 protein, CDR3 DNA, J gene, clone size, D gene, V gene. D genes are given only for firm matches. Clone size is given for some rows only: seen once, a few or many times, or a class if the clone is expanded.

CASSPGGYEQYF | TGTGCCAGCAGCCCCGGCGGGTACGAGCAGTACTTC | TRBJ2-7 | . | . | TRBV5-5
CASSDPTSDQPQHF | TGTGCCAGCAGCGACCCCACTTCGGATCAGCCCCAGCATTTT | TRBJ1-5 | . | . | TRBV9
CASSLVREGGTQYF | TGTGCCAGCAGCTTAGTCCGGGAGGGTGGTACGCAGTATTTT | TRBJ2-3 | . | TRBD2 | TRBV7-2
CASSLSGQIYEQYF | TGTGCCAGCAGTTTATCGGGACAGATCTACGAGCAGTACTTC | TRBJ2-7 | . | TRBD1 | TRBV27
CASSFAGQLNQPQHF | TGCGCCAGCAGCTTCGCAGGCCAGCTAAATCAGCCCCAGCATTTT | TRBJ1-5 | . | . | TRBV5-1
CASSRTSGSGFGKNIQYF | TGTGCCAGCAGTAGGACTAGCGGGTCCGGATTCGGCAAAAACATTCAGTACTTC | TRBJ2-4 | . | TRBD2 | TRBV27
CASSVGSLAVNEQFF | TGTGCCAGCAGCGTAGGGTCGCTAGCGGTCAATGAGCAGTTCTTC | TRBJ2-1 | . | TRBD2 | TRBV9
CASSLGGQRSYEQYF | TGTGCCAGCAGCCTGGGGGGACAGCGGTCCTACGAGCAGTACTTC | TRBJ2-7 | . | . | TRBV9
CASSPRRQVQNTEAFF | TGTGCCAGTTCCCCCCGGAGACAGGTGCAGAACACTGAAGCTTTCTTT | TRBJ1-1 | once | . | TRBV19
CASSAQWNEKLFF | TGTGCCAGCTCAGCTCAGTGGAATGAAAAACTGTTTTTT | TRBJ1-4 | . | . | TRBV18
CASSFTSGSSTGELFF | TGCGCCAGCAGCTTTACTAGCGGGAGTAGCACCGGGGAGCTGTTTTTT | TRBJ2-2 | once | TRBD2 | TRBV5-1
CSVTMRDRERTDTQYF | TGCAGCGTGACAATGAGGGACAGGGAGCGAACAGATACGCAGTATTTT | TRBJ2-3 | . | TRBD1 | TRBV29-1